One sample yielded the 4 T cell receptor beta chains listed below, sequenced in a study of memory CD8 T cells in hepatitis C reinfection. Time point of the sample: late/post reinfection, 12 to 24 weeks after detection. TCR sequencing was done directly ex vivo on sorted cells, without expansion in vitro. Profiling relied on immunoSEQ multiplex PCR, and the TCRdb table lists in-frame clones only, not all of them. Counted here are just over 45,000 clones, roughly 89% occurring once; the ten biggest clones make up roughly 0.7%. The sequenced sample was naive CD8+ T cells sorted from blood. These receptors all come from a man aged 18 to 30 with hepatitis C virus infection.

V is TRBV7-9 and J is TRBJ2-2, with D perhaps matching TRBD2 (6 bases). Trimming took 2 bases from V and 3 from J, leaving 16 bases between them. CDR1 and CDR2 (germline): SEHNR, FQNEAQ (reference sequence). This CDR3 has 17 residues. The CDR3: CASSLWAAGSYTGELFF. The CDR3 region has the DNA TGTGCCAGCAGCTTATGGGCGGCCGGGAGCTACACCGGGGAGCTGTTTTTT.

The DNA for the CDR3 is TGTGCCAGCAGTTCCGTGGCAGGCAATGAGCAGTTCTTC. Translation gives CASSSVAGNEQFF. This chain joins TRBV6-5 and TRBJ2-1, with D unclear. The germline V gene encodes CDR1 MNHEY and CDR2 SVGAGI. V dropped 4 bases and J dropped 6 bases, with 10 bases sitting between them. CDR3 length equals 13 residues.

As for this clone: Relative to the germline gene, one junction end is altered; a read error may explain this. The chain uses TRBV4-1 and TRBJ1-4; TRBD1 matches at 8 bases. Per the germline V gene, CDR1 is MGHRA and CDR2 is YSYEKL. The CDR3 sequence is 14 residues long. DNA of the CDR3: TGCGCCAACAGCCAAGGACAGGGCTATGAAAAACTGTTTTTT. Its translation: CANSQGQGYEKLFF.

This chain connects TRBV5-1 to TRBJ2-7; 10 positions agree with TRBD2. The V gene's germline CDR1 is SGHRS and CDR2 YFSETQ. The CDR3 loop spans 15 amino acids. Germline trimming cut 1 base from V and 2 bases from J; bases unmatched to any gene: 3. The CDR3: CASSLSLAGPYEQYF. CDR3 bases: TGCGCCAGCAGCTTGTCACTAGCGGGACCCTACGAGCAGTACTTC. Full variable domain (remainder filled in from reference TRBV5-1 and TRBJ2-7): KAGVTQTPRYLIKTRGQQVTLSCSPISGHRSVSWYQQTPGQGLQFLFEYFSETQRNKGNFPGRFSGRQFSNSRSEMNVSTLELGDSALYLCASSLSLAGPYEQYFGPGTRLTVT.